These T cell receptor beta chains were read from a single sample in a study of CD8 T cells in Susac syndrome. TCRdb called the immunoSEQ multiplex PCR reads again in MiXCR, with one record for every CDR3 protein. The sample lists around 69,000 distinct CDR3 sequences; approximately 93% were seen once. The sequenced sample was CD8+ T cells from PBMCs. The receptors come from a human donor with Susac syndrome. CDR3s include the opening cysteine and the closing phenylalanine or tryptophan. A D gene is named only where the DNA matches it firmly.

CDR3: CASSSGTSGFHSYEQYF
D: TRBD2
V: TRBV18
length: 17

CDR3: CSAARTYQETQYF
D: .
V: TRBV20-1
length: 13

CDR3: CASTPRGQRVNNEQFF
D: .
V: TRBV2
length: 16

CDR3: CASSLDSYYEQYF
D: .
V: TRBV11-2
length: 13

CDR3: CSVADGYNSPLHF
D: .
V: TRBV29-1
length: 13

CDR3: CASSIGRGAKNIQYF
D: .
V: TRBV7-9
length: 15

CDR3: CASGSDTQETQYF
D: .
V: TRBV12-5
length: 13

CDR3: CASSPGTSATREQFF
D: TRBD2
V: TRBV4-3
length: 15

CDR3: CASSLPRDSYEQYF
D: TRBD1
V: TRBV28
length: 14

CDR3: CASSPTPLADTQYF
D: .
V: TRBV4-1
length: 14

CDR3: CASSPATDTEAFF
D: .
V: TRBV3-1
length: 13

CDR3: CASSPSPGQSTEAFF
D: TRBD1
V: TRBV2
length: 15

CDR3: CATRGTGSSGEQFF
D: TRBD1
V: TRBV6-4
length: 14

CDR3: CSARWAHPRDTVMGSYEQYF
D: .
V: TRBV20-1
length: 20

CDR3: CASSLPTSSNEQFF
D: TRBD2
V: TRBV5-5
length: 14

CDR3: CASSYGDSTEAFF
D: TRBD1
V: TRBV6-2/TRBV6-3
length: 13

CDR3: CASSPFDRGALSYNEQFF
D: TRBD1
V: TRBV5-8
length: 18

CDR3: CASSFKMNTEAFF
D: .
V: TRBV7-7
length: 13

CDR3: CASQGLNTEAFF
D: .
V: TRBV19
length: 12

CDR3: CASSTRALYTEAFF
D: .
V: TRBV7-8
length: 14

CDR3: CASSLRASGGNKYNEQFF
D: TRBD2
V: TRBV7-8
length: 18

CDR3: CSVDRGRSGELFF
D: .
V: TRBV29-1
length: 13

CDR3: CASSPLEPSYNEQFF
D: .
V: TRBV5-1
length: 15

CDR3: CASGGLDSNQETQYF
D: TRBD2
V: TRBV2
length: 15

CDR3: CATSPLTPPNTEAFF
D: .
V: TRBV6-2/TRBV6-3
length: 15